The rows below give T cell receptor beta chains drawn from one sample of a study of blood T cell repertoires in COVID-19. TCRdb keeps only in-frame clones here, not all; method: immunoSEQ multiplex PCR. The sample carries tens of thousands of clones, 86% recorded once. Sequencing input: peripheral blood. The receptors shown here come from a man aged 50 or older with active COVID-19. Both conserved end residues are part of each CDR3. Fields, in order: J gene, clone size, D gene, V gene, CDR3 protein, CDR3 DNA. The D gene is left open where the match is weak. Rows give clone size only sometimes, using once, few, many, or a class for an expanded clone.

j_call: TRBJ2-2
clone_size: -
d_call: -
v_call: TRBV6-5
cdr3_aa: CASDQGLSAGELFF
cdr3_nt: TGTGCCAGCGATCAGGGGTTGAGTGCCGGGGAGCTGTTTTTT

j_call: TRBJ2-7
clone_size: -
d_call: -
v_call: TRBV13
cdr3_aa: CASSLQGREQYF
cdr3_nt: TGTGCCAGCAGCCTACAGGGTCGCGAGCAGTACTTC

j_call: TRBJ2-1
clone_size: -
d_call: -
v_call: TRBV19
cdr3_aa: CASSIEAGVSYNEQFF
cdr3_nt: TGTGCCAGTAGTATAGAGGCAGGGGTGTCCTACAATGAGCAGTTCTTC

j_call: TRBJ1-5
clone_size: -
d_call: -
v_call: TRBV24-1
cdr3_aa: CATSDLAQVPNASNQPQHF
cdr3_nt: TGTGCCACCAGTGATTTAGCACAGGTTCCCAACGCTAGCAATCAGCCCCAGCATTTT

j_call: TRBJ2-3
clone_size: -
d_call: -
v_call: TRBV12-3/TRBV12-4
cdr3_aa: CASSFYPDTQYF
cdr3_nt: TGTGCCAGCAGTTTCTATCCAGATACGCAGTATTTT

j_call: TRBJ1-3
clone_size: -
d_call: TRBD1
v_call: TRBV4-1
cdr3_aa: CASSRQTGGENTIYF
cdr3_nt: TGCGCCAGCAGCCGCCAGACAGGGGGCGAAAACACCATATATTTT

j_call: TRBJ1-5
clone_size: -
d_call: -
v_call: TRBV19
cdr3_aa: CASSIRSSNQPQHF
cdr3_nt: TGTGCCAGTAGTATACGGTCCAGCAATCAGCCCCAGCATTTT

j_call: TRBJ2-1
clone_size: -
d_call: TRBD2
v_call: TRBV18
cdr3_aa: CASSPRREGHNEQFF
cdr3_nt: TGTGCCAGCTCCCCAAGGCGGGAGGGCCACAATGAGCAGTTCTTC

j_call: TRBJ2-1
clone_size: -
d_call: -
v_call: TRBV18
cdr3_aa: CASSYLGSGSSYNEQFF
cdr3_nt: TGTGCCAGCTCCTACCTGGGGAGCGGGTCCTCCTACAATGAGCAGTTCTTC

j_call: TRBJ2-1
clone_size: few
d_call: TRBD2
v_call: TRBV11-3
cdr3_aa: CASSLRGVGAGGQLEQFF
cdr3_nt: TGTGCCAGCAGCCTTAGGGGGGTTGGAGCGGGAGGGCAACTTGAGCAGTTCTTC

j_call: TRBJ1-6
clone_size: -
d_call: -
v_call: TRBV19
cdr3_aa: CASTGALNSPLHF
cdr3_nt: TGTGCCAGTACTGGGGCACTTAATTCACCCCTCCACTTT

j_call: TRBJ2-5
clone_size: -
d_call: TRBD2
v_call: TRBV11-2
cdr3_aa: CASSMMGGTSGRETQYF
cdr3_nt: TGTGCCAGCAGCATGATGGGAGGGACTAGCGGCCGAGAGACCCAGTACTTC

j_call: TRBJ2-2
clone_size: -
d_call: -
v_call: TRBV21-1
cdr3_aa: CASSKGRTSALSNTGELFF
cdr3_nt: TGTGCCAGCAGCAAAGGTAGGACTAGCGCCCTTTCGAACACCGGGGAGCTGTTTTTT

j_call: TRBJ2-1
clone_size: -
d_call: -
v_call: TRBV5-4
cdr3_aa: CASSLARRNPGNEQFF
cdr3_nt: TGTGCCAGCAGCTTGGCTAGGAGGAACCCCGGGAATGAGCAGTTCTTC

j_call: TRBJ2-7
clone_size: -
d_call: TRBD1
v_call: TRBV27
cdr3_aa: CASSPAGGHPSYEQYF
cdr3_nt: TGTGCCAGCAGTCCGGCAGGGGGCCATCCCTCCTACGAGCAGTACTTC

j_call: TRBJ2-3
clone_size: -
d_call: -
v_call: TRBV28
cdr3_aa: CASSTPGTSTDTQYF
cdr3_nt: TGTGCCAGCAGTACCCCAGGAACTAGCACAGATACGCAGTATTTT

j_call: TRBJ1-4
clone_size: -
d_call: -
v_call: TRBV6-6
cdr3_aa: CASSPLGGSNEKLFF
cdr3_nt: TGTGCCAGCAGTCCCCTCGGGGGGTCTAATGAAAAACTGTTTTTT

j_call: TRBJ1-2
clone_size: once
d_call: TRBD1
v_call: TRBV7-2
cdr3_aa: CASNDRGRNYGYTF
cdr3_nt: TGTGCCAGCAACGACAGGGGGCGCAACTATGGCTACACCTTC

j_call: TRBJ1-2
clone_size: -
d_call: -
v_call: TRBV5-6
cdr3_aa: CASSLFTYGYTF
cdr3_nt: TGTGCCAGCAGCTTGTTCACTTATGGCTACACCTTC

j_call: TRBJ1-2
clone_size: -
d_call: -
v_call: TRBV6-5
cdr3_aa: CASSYSTGVEGYTF
cdr3_nt: TGTGCCAGCAGTTACTCGACGGGGGTTGAGGGCTACACCTTC

j_call: TRBJ2-3
clone_size: few
d_call: -
v_call: TRBV4-1
cdr3_aa: CASSQWLGLPTDTQYF
cdr3_nt: TGCGCCAGCAGCCAGTGGTTGGGGCTTCCAACAGATACGCAGTATTTT

j_call: TRBJ2-3
clone_size: -
d_call: TRBD2
v_call: TRBV5-1
cdr3_aa: CASSLVLGGGADTQYF
cdr3_nt: TGCGCCAGCAGCCTTGTATTAGGCGGGGGGGCCGATACGCAGTATTTT

j_call: TRBJ2-2
clone_size: -
d_call: -
v_call: TRBV9
cdr3_aa: CASRAAPTGELFF
cdr3_nt: TGTGCCAGCAGGGCGGCTCCTACCGGGGAGCTGTTTTTT

j_call: TRBJ2-7
clone_size: -
d_call: TRBD1
v_call: TRBV7-3
cdr3_aa: CASSPTGGVLNEQYF
cdr3_nt: TGTGCCAGCAGCCCGACAGGGGGGGTTCTGAACGAGCAGTACTTC

j_call: TRBJ2-5
clone_size: -
d_call: -
v_call: TRBV25-1
cdr3_aa: CASSEFTGANQETQYF
cdr3_nt: TGTGCCAGCAGTGAGTTCACGGGAGCAAACCAAGAGACCCAGTACTTC

j_call: TRBJ2-1
clone_size: many
d_call: TRBD2
v_call: TRBV14
cdr3_aa: CASSQLAGGINEQFF
cdr3_nt: TGTGCCAGCAGCCAACTAGCGGGCGGTATCAATGAGCAGTTCTTC